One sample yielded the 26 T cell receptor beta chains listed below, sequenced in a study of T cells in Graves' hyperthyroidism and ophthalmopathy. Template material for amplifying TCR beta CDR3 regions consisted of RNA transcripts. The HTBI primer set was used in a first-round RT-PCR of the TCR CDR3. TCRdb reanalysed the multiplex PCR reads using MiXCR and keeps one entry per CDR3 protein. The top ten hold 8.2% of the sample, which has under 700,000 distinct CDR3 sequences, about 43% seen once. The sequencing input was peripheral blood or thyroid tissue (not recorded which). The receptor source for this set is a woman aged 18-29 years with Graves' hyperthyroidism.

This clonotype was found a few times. The CDR3 sequence: CASRAGTSSDYEQYF. The CDR3 coding sequence is TGTGCCAGCAGGGCCGGGACTAGCAGTGACTACGAGCAGTACTTC. This sequence joins TRBV6-5 and TRBJ2-7; 9 bases line up with TRBD2. After removal of 6 bases from V and 3 bases from J, the junction contained 9 bases not matched to a gene. The germline V gene has CDR1 MNHEY and CDR2 SVGAGI. This CDR3 comprises 15 residues.

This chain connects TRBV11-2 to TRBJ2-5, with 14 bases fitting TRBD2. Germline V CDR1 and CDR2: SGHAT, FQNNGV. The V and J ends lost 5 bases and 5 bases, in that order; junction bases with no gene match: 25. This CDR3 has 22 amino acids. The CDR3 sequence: CASSPTFGRGQGRTSGRETQYF. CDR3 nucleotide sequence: TGTGCCAGCAGCCCGACCTTCGGGAGAGGACAGGGAAGGACTAGCGGGAGGGAGACCCAGTACTTC. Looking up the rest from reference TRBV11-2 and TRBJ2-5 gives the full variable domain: EAGVAQSPRYKIIEKRQSVAFWCNPISGHATLYWYQQILGQGPKLLIQFQNNGVVDDSQLPKDRFSAERLKGVDSTLKIQPAKLEDSAVYLCASSPTFGRGQGRTSGRETQYFGPGTRLLVL.

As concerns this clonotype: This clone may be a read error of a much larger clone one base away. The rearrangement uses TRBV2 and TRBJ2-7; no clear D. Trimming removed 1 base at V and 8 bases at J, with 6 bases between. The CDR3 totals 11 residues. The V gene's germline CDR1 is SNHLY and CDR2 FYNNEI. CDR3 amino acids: CASSEVVQQYF. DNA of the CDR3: TGTGCCAGCAGTGAAGTAGTCCAGCAGTACTTC.

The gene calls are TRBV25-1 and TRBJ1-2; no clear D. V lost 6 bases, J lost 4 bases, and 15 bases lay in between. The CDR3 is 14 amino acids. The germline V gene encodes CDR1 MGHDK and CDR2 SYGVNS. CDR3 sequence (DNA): TGTGCCAGCAGCGGCGAAACTCTAGGCTATGGCTACACCTTC. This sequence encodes CASSGETLGYGYTF.

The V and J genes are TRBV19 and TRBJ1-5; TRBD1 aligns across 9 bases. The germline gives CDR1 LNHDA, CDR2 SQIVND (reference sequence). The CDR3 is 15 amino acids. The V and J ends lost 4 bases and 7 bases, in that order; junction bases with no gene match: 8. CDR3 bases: TGTGCCAGTAGTACCGTGGGGACAGGGATCCAGCCCCAGCATTTT. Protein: CASSTVGTGIQPQHF.

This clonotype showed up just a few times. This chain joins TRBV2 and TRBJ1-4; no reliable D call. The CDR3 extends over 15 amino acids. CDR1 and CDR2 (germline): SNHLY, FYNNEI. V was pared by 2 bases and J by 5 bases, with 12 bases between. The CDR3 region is CASSEPPAENEKLFF. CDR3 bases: TGTGCCAGCAGTGAACCCCCGGCGGAGAATGAAAAACTGTTTTTT.

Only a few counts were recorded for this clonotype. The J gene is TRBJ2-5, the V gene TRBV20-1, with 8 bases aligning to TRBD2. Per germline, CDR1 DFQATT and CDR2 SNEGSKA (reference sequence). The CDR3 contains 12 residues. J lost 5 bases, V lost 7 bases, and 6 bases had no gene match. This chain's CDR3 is CSVREGRETQYF. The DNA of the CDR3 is TGCAGTGTTCGGGAGGGCCGGGAGACCCAGTACTTC.

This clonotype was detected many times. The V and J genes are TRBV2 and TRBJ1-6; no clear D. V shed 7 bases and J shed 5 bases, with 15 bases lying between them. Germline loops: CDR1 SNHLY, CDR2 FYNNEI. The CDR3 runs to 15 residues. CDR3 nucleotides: TGTGCCAGCACCGACGAGTACAGAGATAATTCACCCCTCCACTTT. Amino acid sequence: CASTDEYRDNSPLHF.

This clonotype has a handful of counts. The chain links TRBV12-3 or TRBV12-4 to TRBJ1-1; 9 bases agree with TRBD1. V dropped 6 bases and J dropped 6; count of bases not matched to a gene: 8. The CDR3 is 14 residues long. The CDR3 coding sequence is TGTGCCAGCAGGGCCGGGACAGGGAAGGCTGAAGCTTTCTTT. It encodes CASRAGTGKAEAFF.

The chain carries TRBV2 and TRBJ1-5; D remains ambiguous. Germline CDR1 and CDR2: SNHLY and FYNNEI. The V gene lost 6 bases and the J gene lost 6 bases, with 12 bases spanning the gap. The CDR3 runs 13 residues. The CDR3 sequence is CASSTLYGQPQHF. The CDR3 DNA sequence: TGTGCCAGCAGCACGCTCTACGGTCAGCCCCAGCATTTT.

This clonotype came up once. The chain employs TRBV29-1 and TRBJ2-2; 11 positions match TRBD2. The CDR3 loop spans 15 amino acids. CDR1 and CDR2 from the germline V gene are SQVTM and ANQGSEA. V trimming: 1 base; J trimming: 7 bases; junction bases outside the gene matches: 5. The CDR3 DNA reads TGCAGCGTTGAAGGACTAGCGGGAAGAGGCGGGGAGCTGTTTTTT. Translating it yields CSVEGLAGRGGELFF.

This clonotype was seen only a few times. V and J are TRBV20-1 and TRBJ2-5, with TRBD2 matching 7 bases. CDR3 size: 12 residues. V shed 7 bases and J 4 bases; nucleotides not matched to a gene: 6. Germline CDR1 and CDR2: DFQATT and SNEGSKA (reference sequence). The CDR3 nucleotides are TGCAGTGGTCGGGGGGTTAGAGAGACCCAGTACTTC. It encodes CSGRGVRETQYF.

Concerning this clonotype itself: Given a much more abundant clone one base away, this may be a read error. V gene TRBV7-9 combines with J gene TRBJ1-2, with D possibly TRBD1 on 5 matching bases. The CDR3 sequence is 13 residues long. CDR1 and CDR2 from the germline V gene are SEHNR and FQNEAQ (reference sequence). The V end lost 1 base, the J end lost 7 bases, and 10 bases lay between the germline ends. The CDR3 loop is CASSLGAGTGYTF. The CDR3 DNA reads TGTGCCAGCAGCTTAGGAGCAGGGACTGGCTACACCTTC. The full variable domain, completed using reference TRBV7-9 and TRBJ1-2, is DTGVSQNPRHKITKRGQNVTFRCDPISEHNRLYWYRQTLGQGPEFLTYFQNEAQLEKSRLLSDRFSAERPKGSFSTLEIQRTEQGDSAMYLCASSLGAGTGYTFGSGTRLTVV.

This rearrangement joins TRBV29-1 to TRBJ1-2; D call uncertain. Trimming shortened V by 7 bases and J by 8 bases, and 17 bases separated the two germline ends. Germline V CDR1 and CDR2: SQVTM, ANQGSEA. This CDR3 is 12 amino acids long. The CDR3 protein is CSGSSGGRGYTF. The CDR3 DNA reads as TGCAGCGGATCCAGTGGCGGCCGCGGCTACACCTTC.

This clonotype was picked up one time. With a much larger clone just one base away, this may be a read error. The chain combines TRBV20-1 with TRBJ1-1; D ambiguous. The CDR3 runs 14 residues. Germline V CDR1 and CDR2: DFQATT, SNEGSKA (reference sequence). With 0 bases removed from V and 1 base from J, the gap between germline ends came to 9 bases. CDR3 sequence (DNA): TGCAGTGCTAGAGATCCATACAGGAACACTGAAGCTTTCTTT. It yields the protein CSARDPYRNTEAFF.

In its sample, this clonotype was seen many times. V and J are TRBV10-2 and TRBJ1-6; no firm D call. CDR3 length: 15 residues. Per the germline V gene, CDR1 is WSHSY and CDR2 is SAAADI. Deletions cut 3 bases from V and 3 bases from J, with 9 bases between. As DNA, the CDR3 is TGCGCCAGCAGTGAATCTGGGAACTATAATTCACCCCTCCACTTT. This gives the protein CASSESGNYNSPLHF.

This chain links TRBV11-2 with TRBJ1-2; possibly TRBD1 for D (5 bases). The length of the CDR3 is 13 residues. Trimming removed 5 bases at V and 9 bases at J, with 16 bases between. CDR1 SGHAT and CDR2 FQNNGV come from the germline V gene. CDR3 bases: TGTGCCAGCAGCGTCGGGGCAGGGCGAAGCTACACCTTC. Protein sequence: CASSVGAGRSYTF.

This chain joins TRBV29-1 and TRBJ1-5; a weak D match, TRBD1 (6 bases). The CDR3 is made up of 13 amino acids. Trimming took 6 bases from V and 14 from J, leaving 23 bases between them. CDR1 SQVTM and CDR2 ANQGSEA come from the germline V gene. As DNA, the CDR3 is TGCAGCGTCGTGAGGACTAGCGGGGGCTACGAGCATTTT. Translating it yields CSVVRTSGGYEHF.

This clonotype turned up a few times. This CDR3 is CSVSDYGYTF. Here the CDR3 DNA reads TGCAGCGTTAGTGACTATGGCTACACCTTC. V usage is TRBV29-1 and J usage is TRBJ1-2; D unresolved. There are 10 residues in the CDR3. Trimming took 5 bases from V and 3 from J, leaving 4 bases between them. The germline CDR1 and CDR2 sequences are SQVTM and ANQGSEA.

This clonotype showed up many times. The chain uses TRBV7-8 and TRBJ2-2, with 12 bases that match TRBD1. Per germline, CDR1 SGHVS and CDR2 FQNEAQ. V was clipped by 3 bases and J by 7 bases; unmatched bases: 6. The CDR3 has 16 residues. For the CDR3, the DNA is TGTGCCAGCAGCTTTCGGGGACAGGGGGCGGTCGGGGAGCTGTTTTTT. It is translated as CASSFRGQGAVGELFF.

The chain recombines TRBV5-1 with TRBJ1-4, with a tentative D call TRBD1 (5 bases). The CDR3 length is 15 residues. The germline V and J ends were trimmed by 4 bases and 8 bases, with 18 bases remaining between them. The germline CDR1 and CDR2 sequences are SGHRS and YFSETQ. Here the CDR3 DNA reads TGCGCCAGCAGCCAAGACTGGGGGGTAAACGAAAAACTGTTTTTT. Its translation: CASSQDWGVNEKLFF.

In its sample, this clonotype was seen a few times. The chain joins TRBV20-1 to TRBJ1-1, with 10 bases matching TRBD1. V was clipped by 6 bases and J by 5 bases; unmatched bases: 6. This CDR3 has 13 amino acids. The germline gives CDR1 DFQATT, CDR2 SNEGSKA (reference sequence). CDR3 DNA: TGCAGTGCACTCCGACAGGGGGCGACTGAAGCTTTCTTT. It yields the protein CSALRQGATEAFF.

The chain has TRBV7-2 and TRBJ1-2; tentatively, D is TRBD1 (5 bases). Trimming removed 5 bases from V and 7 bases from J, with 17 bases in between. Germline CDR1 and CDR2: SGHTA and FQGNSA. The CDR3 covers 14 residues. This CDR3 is CASSQDRGFGGYTF. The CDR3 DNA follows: TGTGCCAGCAGCCAAGATAGGGGTTTCGGTGGCTACACCTTC.

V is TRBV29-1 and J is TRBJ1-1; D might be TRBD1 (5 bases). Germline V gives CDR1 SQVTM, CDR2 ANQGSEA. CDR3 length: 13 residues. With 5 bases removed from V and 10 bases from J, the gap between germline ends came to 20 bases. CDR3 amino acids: CSVLGQGREGAFF. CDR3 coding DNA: TGCAGCGTTCTCGGGCAGGGACGGGAGGGAGCTTTCTTT.

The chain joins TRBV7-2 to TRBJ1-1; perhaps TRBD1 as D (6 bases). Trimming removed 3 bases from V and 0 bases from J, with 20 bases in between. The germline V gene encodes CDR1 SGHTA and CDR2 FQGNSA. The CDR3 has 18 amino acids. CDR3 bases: TGTGCCAGCAGCTTCTTTAGGGGGGGGATGGTCATGAACACTGAAGCTTTCTTT. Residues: CASSFFRGGMVMNTEAFF.

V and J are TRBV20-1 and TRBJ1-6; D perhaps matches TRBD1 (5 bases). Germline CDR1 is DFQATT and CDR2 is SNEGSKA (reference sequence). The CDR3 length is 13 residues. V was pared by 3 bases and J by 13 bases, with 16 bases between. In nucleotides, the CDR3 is TGCAGTGCTAGGAGGGGCGGGTCGGAGCCCCTCCACTTT. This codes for CSARRGGSEPLHF.